These 16 T cell receptor beta chains were all obtained from the same sample, sequenced in a study of T cell responses to AZD1222 COVID-19 vaccine (dated by TCRdb to 2020 to 2023). The time point label on this specimen signifies: baseline before first vaccination. The library came from the immunoSEQ multiplex PCR assay. The table was pulled from immuneACCESS by TCRdb, which kept in-frame rearrangements only. Such tables lose some clones; where checked, under half of the loss comes from unresolved V genes, and the rest has no known cause. The sample table lists approximately 140,000 clones, about 91% of them with a count of one. About 1.3% of the sample comes from the top ten. Sequenced here: peripheral blood, sampled on day 0 of AZD1222 vaccination. These receptors were collected from an adult in good health.

The chain carries TRBV9 and TRBJ2-1; D unclear. The CDR3 extends over 14 amino acids. Germline-derived CDR1 and CDR2 are SGDLS and YYNGEE. The germline V and J ends were trimmed by 3 bases and 7 bases, with 14 bases remaining between them. The CDR3: CASSAPTGRNEQFF. The CDR3 bases are TGTGCCAGCAGCGCACCGACGGGCAGGAATGAGCAGTTCTTC.

The sample holds one count of this clone. This sequence joins TRBV6-5 and TRBJ2-5; D is undetermined. The germline V gene has CDR1 MNHEY and CDR2 SVGAGI. The CDR3 loop spans 16 amino acids. Trimming shortened V by 4 bases and J by 2 bases, and 17 bases separated the two germline ends. The CDR3 nucleotides read TGTGCCAGCAGTTCGAGTCTTGTACCGATTCAAGAGACCCAGTACTTC. It specifies CASSSSLVPIQETQYF.

CDR3 in amino acids: CASGIIVANQPQHF. The DNA of the CDR3 is TGTGCCAGCGGTATTATCGTCGCGAATCAGCCCCAGCATTTT. V is TRBV28 and J is TRBJ1-5; no clear D gene. Trimming shortened V by 8 bases and J by 4 bases, and 15 bases separated the two germline ends. Germline-derived CDR1 and CDR2 are MDHEN and SYDVKM. The CDR3 spans 14 residues.

The CDR3 sequence is CASSLAGTNNGYTF. CDR3 coding DNA: TGTGCCAGCAGCTTAGCAGGGACCAACAATGGCTACACCTTC. The genes are TRBV7-8 and TRBJ1-2; tentative D call: TRBD1 (5 bases). This CDR3 contains 14 residues. CDR1 and CDR2 from the germline V gene are SGHVS and FQNEAQ. V was pared by 0 bases and J by 6 bases, with 11 bases between.

The chain recombines TRBV6-5 with TRBJ1-5; D is unresolved. The length of the CDR3 is 15 residues. Germline V gene data show CDR1 as MNHEY and CDR2 as SVGAGI. The V gene lost 8 bases and the J gene lost 0 bases, with 14 bases spanning the gap. The DNA of the CDR3 is TGTGCCAGCTCCAGAGGGATAGGTAGCAATCAGCCCCAGCATTTT. Its translation: CASSRGIGSNQPQHF.

This chain uses TRBV27 with TRBJ2-3; unclear D gene. Germline V CDR1 and CDR2: MNHEY, SMNVEV (reference sequence). This CDR3 is built from 14 residues. Trimming cost V 6 bases and J 0 bases, with 10 bases left between them. The DNA of the CDR3 is TGTGCCAGCAGGGGGTACTCTAGCACAGATACGCAGTATTTT. It is translated as CASRGYSSTDTQYF.

V gene TRBV27 combines with J gene TRBJ1-6; 8 bases are shared with TRBD1. Per germline, CDR1 MNHEY and CDR2 SMNVEV (reference sequence). CDR3 length: 16 residues. V lost 5 bases and J lost 15; bases outside the gene matches: 18. The CDR3 is CASSVTTGAGLGGLHF. The CDR3 coding sequence is TGTGCCAGCAGTGTAACGACAGGGGCTGGCCTTGGGGGCCTCCACTTT.

V gene TRBV20-1 combines with J gene TRBJ2-3; D call uncertain. Trimming stripped 5 bases from V and 4 bases from J, with 4 bases between. This CDR3 has 10 residues. Germline CDR1 is DFQATT and CDR2 is SNEGSKA (reference sequence). The CDR3 sequence: CSAGPDTQYF. In DNA, the CDR3 is TGCAGTGCTGGGCCAGATACGCAGTATTTT.

The chain recombines TRBV5-1 with TRBJ2-7, with D tentatively TRBD1 or TRBD2 (6 bases each). The ends were cut back, 0 bases at V and 3 bases at J, with 10 bases in the middle. The CDR3 sequence is 14 residues long. From germline, CDR1 is SGHRS and CDR2 YFSETQ. CDR3 sequence reads: CASSLEGGNYEQYF. CDR3 bases: TGCGCCAGCAGCTTGGAAGGGGGGAACTACGAGCAGTACTTC.

J is TRBJ1-2 and V is TRBV4-3, with D hard to call. The CDR3 extends over 16 amino acids. Germline V gives CDR1 LGHNA, CDR2 YSLEER. V lost 0 bases, J lost 8 bases, and 19 bases lay in between. CDR3 DNA: TGCGCCAGCAGCCAAGAAGGTCAGCAGGCCCCCAGAGGCTACACCTTC. Its translation: CASSQEGQQAPRGYTF.

V gene TRBV27 combines with J gene TRBJ2-7; 15 bases agree with TRBD2. Trimming at V came to 6 bases and at J to 6 bases, leaving 15 bases not matched to a gene. Germline CDR1 MNHEY, CDR2 SMNVEV (reference sequence). This CDR3 region has 18 residues. CDR3: CASSPGLAGGPKDREQYF. Written as DNA, the CDR3 is TGTGCCAGCAGCCCCGGACTAGCGGGAGGGCCGAAGGACCGCGAGCAGTACTTC.

The chain uses TRBV2 and TRBJ1-2, with a possible D match to TRBD1 (5 bases). Germline-derived CDR1 and CDR2 are SNHLY and FYNNEI. The CDR3 has 13 amino acids. The germline V and J ends were trimmed by 6 bases and 4 bases, with 12 bases remaining between them. CDR3 sequence (DNA): TGTGCCAGCAGGGACGACAGTGCCTATGGCTACACCTTC. Its protein product is CASRDDSAYGYTF.

The genes are TRBV6-6 and TRBJ2-2, with 11 nucleotides matching TRBD2. CDR3 length: 18 residues. The J segment lost 4 bases and the V segment lost 5 bases, leaving 12 bases of the junction unmatched. Germline CDR1 reads MNHNY; CDR2 reads SVGAGI (reference sequence). CDR3 coding DNA: TGTGCCAGCAGTCGAAGTAGCGGGAGGGGGGTCGGCACCGGGGAGCTGTTTTTT. Protein sequence: CASSRSSGRGVGTGELFF.

This chain links TRBV7-3 with TRBJ2-3; the D gene could be TRBD1 or TRBD2 (6 bases each). This CDR3 has 15 residues. Germline assignment: CDR1 SGHTA and CDR2 FQGTGA. Trimming shortened V by 8 bases and J by 3 bases, and 18 bases separated the two germline ends. The CDR3 protein is CASGLQGLTTDTQYF. Written as DNA, the CDR3 is TGTGCCAGCGGCCTACAGGGACTCACAACAGATACGCAGTATTTT.

The V gene is TRBV7-9, the J gene TRBJ2-7; the match to TRBD1 covers 7 bases. With V trimmed by 5 bases and J by 4 bases, 8 bases remained unmatched. The CDR3 is made up of 14 amino acids. CDR1 and CDR2 from the germline V gene are SEHNR and FQNEAQ (reference sequence). The CDR3 DNA reads TGTGCCAGCAGCCTCGGAGACAGGGAGTACGAGCAGTACTTC. Translation gives CASSLGDREYEQYF.

This clone was detected only a few times. The DNA of the CDR3 is TGTGCCAGCAATGGTCGAGGGAACACTGAAGCTTTCTTT. Encoded protein: CASNGRGNTEAFF. This chain connects TRBV12-3 or TRBV12-4 to TRBJ1-1; D gene uncertain. The length of the CDR3 is 13 residues. V was trimmed by 7 bases and J by 1 base, leaving 10 bases between them.